Below are 21 T cell receptor beta chains sequenced from a single sample in a study of cytomegalovirus exposure and HLA in healthy donors (dated by TCRdb to 2015 to 2018). The library came from the immunoSEQ multiplex PCR assay. The multiplex PCR relied on a mix of 60 forward primers for TCR Vbeta segments and 13 reverse primers for TCR Jbeta segments. The table was pulled from immuneACCESS by TCRdb, which kept in-frame rearrangements only. Such tables lose some clones; where checked, under half of the loss comes from unresolved V genes, and the rest has no known cause. Counted in this sample were over 100,000 clones; more than 65% of them appeared once. Together, the top ten hold under 5% of the sample. Input material: PBMCs. These receptors all come from a male donor in good health and CMV-seropositive.

V gene TRBV7-2 combines with J gene TRBJ2-3, with D possibly matching TRBD2 (5 bases). CDR3 size: 15 residues. V lost 3 bases and J lost 3, with 13 bases in between. CDR1 and CDR2 from the germline V gene are SGHTA and FQGNSA. CDR3 coding DNA: TGTGCCAGCAGCTTCCTTCTAGCCAGTACAGATACGCAGTATTTT. Translated, it gives CASSFLLASTDTQYF. Supplemented by reference TRBV7-2 and TRBJ2-3, the full variable domain reads GAGVSQSPSNKVTEKGKDVELRCDPISGHTALYWYRQSLGQGLEFLIYFQGNSAPDKSGLPSDRFSAERTGGSVSTLTIQRTQQEDSAVYLCASSFLLASTDTQYFGPGTRLTVL.

The CDR3: CASSPLSGELFF. CDR3 in DNA: TGTGCCAGCAGCCCCCTGTCCGGGGAGCTGTTTTTT. The chain is built from TRBV11-3 and TRBJ2-2; D unclear. Germline CDR1 SGHNT, CDR2 YENEEA. The CDR3 is 12 amino acids. Deletions cut 5 bases from V and 6 bases from J, with 7 bases between.

This chain links TRBV28 with TRBJ1-1; no firm D call. Germline V lookup: CDR1 MDHEN, CDR2 SYDVKM. The ends were cut back, 3 bases at V and 1 base at J, with 15 bases in the middle. CDR3 length equals 16 residues. CDR3 loop: CASSFGIGQANTEAFF. CDR3 bases: TGTGCCAGCAGTTTCGGTATTGGGCAAGCGAACACTGAAGCTTTCTTT. The entire variable domain, with the rest obtained from reference TRBV28 and TRBJ1-1, is as follows: DVKVTQSSRYLVKRTGEKVFLECVQDMDHENMFWYRQDPGLGLRLIYFSYDVKMKEKGDIPEGYSVSREKKERFSLILESASTNQTSMYLCASSFGIGQANTEAFFGQGTRLTVV.

A word on this clone: One end of the junction does not line up with germline, which may come from a read error. The chain joins TRBV7-9 to TRBJ2-1; 9 nucleotides align to TRBD2. Germline assignment: CDR1 SEHNR and CDR2 FQNEAQ (reference sequence). This CDR3 is 14 amino acids long. The CDR3 is CSSSFAAGGNEQFF. DNA of the CDR3: TGTTCCAGCAGCTTCGCCGCGGGGGGGAATGAGCAGTTCTTC. Complete variable domain (other parts from reference TRBV7-9 and TRBJ2-1): DTGVSQNPRHKITKRGQNVTFRCDPISEHNRLYWYRQTLGQGPEFLTYFQNEAQLEKSRLLSDRFSAERPKGSFSTLEIQRTEQGDSAMYLCSSSFAAGGNEQFFGPGTRLTVL.

The chain has TRBV6-1 and TRBJ1-2; D might be TRBD1 (6 bases). Trimming removed 7 bases at V and 8 bases at J, with 14 bases between. Germline V gene sequence: CDR1 MNHNS, CDR2 SASEGT. CDR3 size: 12 residues. The CDR3 nucleotides read TGTGCCAGCAAAACAGGGATGGAAGGCTACACCTTC. Protein sequence: CASKTGMEGYTF.

Comments on this clone: A junction boundary mismatches the germline segment, possibly from a read error. The gene calls are TRBV7-9 and TRBJ2-7; D is unresolved. This CDR3 has 16 amino acids. Germline CDR1 reads SEHNR; CDR2 reads FQNEAQ (reference sequence). CDR3 amino acids: CSSSYRLEPLDYEQYF. The CDR3 DNA reads as TGTTCCAGCAGCTATCGCTTGGAGCCCTTGGACTACGAGCAGTACTTC.

As regards this clone: The limits of the CDR3 on the DNA are not certain, so only TCRdb's listed CDR3 is given. The J gene is TRBJ2-5, the V gene TRBV6-5; the table assigns TRBD1, which was not confirmed against the DNA. The germline CDR1 and CDR2 sequences are MNHEY and SVGAGI. The CDR3 spans 14 amino acids, including both terminal residues. The CDR3 is CASRLGWGQGTPYF.

V gene TRBV19 combines with J gene TRBJ2-2; 7 nucleotides match TRBD1. The CDR3 consists of 15 residues. V lost 7 bases, J lost 2 bases, and 7 bases stayed unmatched. Germline CDR1 reads LNHDA; CDR2 reads SQIVND (reference sequence). In DNA form, the CDR3 reads TGTGCCAGTAAACAGGGACAGTTAAACACCGGGGAGCTGTTTTTT. This encodes CASKQGQLNTGELFF. The complete variable domain, with remaining parts taken from reference TRBV19 and TRBJ2-2, reads DGGITQSPKYLFRKEGQNVTLSCEQNLNHDAMYWYRQDPGQGLRLIYYSQIVNDFQKGDIAEGYSVSREKKESFPLTVTSAQKNPTAFYLCASKQGQLNTGELFFGEGSRLTVL.

This chain uses TRBV5-4 with TRBJ2-1, with 9 bases identical to TRBD2. This CDR3 is 13 amino acids long. Germline V gene data show CDR1 as SGHNT and CDR2 as YYREEE (reference sequence). V gave up 7 bases and J gave up 5 bases; unmatched junction bases: 4. The CDR3 spells CASGAGGNNEQFF. The DNA for the CDR3 is TGTGCCAGCGGTGCGGGGGGGAACAATGAGCAGTTCTTC.

V usage is TRBV6-1 and J usage is TRBJ2-7, with 10 bases matching TRBD2. Germline CDR1 MNHNS, CDR2 SASEGT. The V and J ends lost 8 bases and 3 bases, in that order; junction bases with no gene match: 10. There are 15 residues in the CDR3. CDR3 region: CASVQAVAGGYEQYF. DNA for the CDR3: TGTGCCAGCGTCCAAGCGGTAGCGGGAGGCTACGAGCAGTACTTC.

This clone turned up a few times. The chain combines TRBV6-4 with TRBJ2-2; TRBD2 matches at 8 bases. Losses at the gene ends were 4 bases for V and 4 bases for J; bases not matched to a gene: 2. Germline CDR1 MRHNA, CDR2 SNTAGT. The CDR3 extends over 14 amino acids. Here the CDR3 DNA reads TGTGCCAGCAGTGCCCGGGAGGGCACCGGGGAGCTGTTTTTT. This gives the protein CASSAREGTGELFF.

The gene calls are TRBV23-1 and TRBJ1-1; D might be TRBD1 (5 bases). Being an ORF, TRBV23-1 has a function that is uncertain. Trimming took off 1 base at V and 3 bases at J, with 9 bases between the two ends. The CDR3 consists of 14 residues. The CDR3 region is CASSQFAGYTEAFF. Here the CDR3 DNA reads TGCGCCAGCAGTCAATTCGCAGGGTACACTGAAGCTTTCTTT.

The genes are TRBV5-4 and TRBJ2-1; no reliable D call. Germline V gene sequence: CDR1 SGHNT, CDR2 YYREEE (reference sequence). This CDR3 is built from 14 residues. The V end was cut by 1 base, the J end by 10 bases, with 15 bases between. CDR3 in amino acids: CASSLFFTPSEQFF. The CDR3 DNA reads TGTGCCAGCAGCTTGTTTTTTACTCCTTCCGAGCAGTTCTTC.

The chain joins TRBV5-1 to TRBJ2-1; TRBD2 aligns across 15 bases. The germline V gene encodes CDR1 SGHRS and CDR2 YFSETQ. This CDR3 comprises 18 residues. The trim removed 4 bases at V and 1 base at J, leaving 6 bases unmatched. This CDR3 reads CASSVPGTSGRSYNEQFF. CDR3 bases: TGCGCCAGCAGCGTGCCCGGGACTAGCGGGAGGTCCTACAATGAGCAGTTCTTC.

This clone was seen a few times. This chain links TRBV4-1 with TRBJ2-2; 8 nucleotides match TRBD1. Germline V gives CDR1 MGHRA, CDR2 YSYEKL. The CDR3 extends over 17 amino acids. Losses at the gene ends were 1 base for V and 6 bases for J; bases not matched to a gene: 10. For the CDR3, the DNA is TGCGCCAGCAGCCAAGGGTCGGACAGGGTCTTTTCCGGGGAGCTGTTTTTT. Translation: CASSQGSDRVFSGELFF.

The rearrangement links TRBV5-6 to TRBJ2-7; D not certain. This CDR3 is 14 amino acids long. The V end was cut by 2 bases, the J end by 4 bases, with 13 bases between. Per the germline V gene, CDR1 is SGHDT and CDR2 is YYEEEE. The CDR3 sequence is CASSFFQRAYEQYF. The CDR3 DNA reads as TGTGCCAGCAGCTTCTTTCAGCGAGCGTACGAGCAGTACTTC.

The genes are TRBV28 and TRBJ2-7, with 7 bases matching TRBD2. CDR1 MDHEN and CDR2 SYDVKM come from the germline V gene. The CDR3 is 15 amino acids. V was pared by 6 bases and J by 2 bases, with 10 bases of the junction left unmatched. The CDR3 sequence: CASSSYGGTTYEQYF. The CDR3, as DNA: TGTGCCAGCAGCTCATATGGGGGGACTACCTACGAGCAGTACTTC.

The rearrangement links TRBV28 to TRBJ2-3; possibly TRBD1 for D (5 bases). Trimming took 3 bases from V and 4 from J, leaving 11 bases between them. Germline CDR1 is MDHEN and CDR2 is SYDVKM. This CDR3 contains 14 residues. The CDR3 DNA is TGTGCCAGCAGTTTCCAGGGCAGTGCAGATACGCAGTATTTT. It is translated as CASSFQGSADTQYF.

J is TRBJ2-7 and V is TRBV6-1, with 7 bases that match TRBD2. The junction had 8 bases not matched to a gene; V was cut back by 6 bases and J by 0 bases. This CDR3 region has 15 residues. CDR1 MNHNS and CDR2 SASEGT come from the germline V gene. The CDR3 protein is CASRTGLAVSYEQYF. The CDR3 DNA sequence: TGTGCCAGCAGGACCGGGCTAGCGGTCTCCTACGAGCAGTACTTC.

V is TRBV28 and J is TRBJ1-1; 10 positions match TRBD1. The CDR3 runs to 15 residues. The V gene's germline CDR1 is MDHEN and CDR2 SYDVKM. V shed 1 base, J shed 4 bases, and the junction held 3 bases outside the gene matches. In DNA, the CDR3 is TGTGCCAGCAGTTTATTGGACAGGGGGGTCACTGAAGCTTTCTTT. The encoded protein is CASSLLDRGVTEAFF.

This clone appeared once. This chain links TRBV15 with TRBJ1-1, with D possibly TRBD1 on 5 matching bases. Germline V lookup: CDR1 LNHNV, CDR2 YYDKDF (reference sequence). The CDR3 spans 14 residues. Trimming pared 1 base from V and 1 base from J, leaving 7 bases between. CDR3 sequence reads: CATSRGGENTEAFF. Here the CDR3 DNA reads TGTGCCACCAGCAGAGGGGGGGAGAACACTGAAGCTTTCTTT.